This is a list of T cell receptor beta chains from one sample in a study of blood T cell repertoires in COVID-19. The repertoire was sequenced with immunoSEQ multiplex PCR; TCRdb's copy has only in-frame clones and lacks some. The top ten clones hold approximately 7% of a sample with over 50,000 clones, more than 70% of them seen once. The specimen sequenced was peripheral blood. These receptors came from a man aged 55 to 70 with acute or convalescent COVID-19. Both conserved end residues are part of each CDR3.

j_call v_call cdr3_aa
TRBJ1-6 TRBV7-2 CASSPIPGGVGSPLHF
TRBJ2-7 TRBV5-4 CASSLGLETYEQYF
TRBJ1-1 TRBV10-3 CAITPTGGRTEAFF
TRBJ2-1 TRBV7-9 CASSDTGTGPNEQFF
TRBJ1-2 TRBV5-6 CASSLALHAVNYGYTF
TRBJ2-4 TRBV7-9 CASSLSGSGIQYF
TRBJ1-5 TRBV6-2/TRBV6-3 CASSYPERGQPQHF
TRBJ1-3 TRBV19 CASSTADSYSGNTIYF
TRBJ1-3 TRBV5-1 CASSTGQVASGNTIYF
TRBJ1-4 TRBV6-5 CASSYSTDSREKLFF
TRBJ2-6 TRBV2 CASSELSGANVLTF
TRBJ1-3 TRBV4-3 CASSQQTGGGGNTIYF
TRBJ1-4 TRBV27 CASSLSIPGANSNEKLFF
TRBJ1-6 TRBV19 CASTEGANNSPLHF
TRBJ2-1 TRBV10-3 CAISDPGGGSAEQFF
TRBJ2-3 TRBV2 CASSAGTAPSTDTQYF
TRBJ1-4 TRBV19 CASIGGGTHEKLFF
TRBJ1-5 TRBV4-1 CASSQASGVPQHF
TRBJ2-1 TRBV27 CASSFWSSGGNEQFF
TRBJ1-5 TRBV10-2 CASSAGQGHQPQHF
TRBJ1-3 TRBV5-1 CASSLTDASSGNTIYF
TRBJ1-1 TRBV4-1 CASSQTRNTEAFF
TRBJ1-5 TRBV9 CASSLGTGRAAQHF
TRBJ1-2 TRBV12-3/TRBV12-4 CASSPVRGGYTF
TRBJ1-5 TRBV7-9 CASSYGQGASQPQHF
TRBJ1-1 TRBV7-6 CASSPRSGGVTEAFF
TRBJ2-5 TRBV19 CASRSGARETQYF